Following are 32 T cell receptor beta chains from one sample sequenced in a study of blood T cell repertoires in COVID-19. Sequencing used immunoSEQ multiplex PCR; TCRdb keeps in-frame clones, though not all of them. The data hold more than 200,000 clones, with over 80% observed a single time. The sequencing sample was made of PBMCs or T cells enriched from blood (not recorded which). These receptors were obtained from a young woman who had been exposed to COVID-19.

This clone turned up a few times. The CDR3 bases are TGCAGCGGGATTGGACAGGTCAAAAACATTCAGTACTTC. Protein: CSGIGQVKNIQYF. The chain employs TRBV29-1 and TRBJ2-4; 7 bases line up with TRBD1. Germline V gives CDR1 SQVTM, CDR2 ANQGSEA. This CDR3 is 13 amino acids long. V was pared by 7 bases and J by 3 bases, with 6 bases of the junction left unmatched.

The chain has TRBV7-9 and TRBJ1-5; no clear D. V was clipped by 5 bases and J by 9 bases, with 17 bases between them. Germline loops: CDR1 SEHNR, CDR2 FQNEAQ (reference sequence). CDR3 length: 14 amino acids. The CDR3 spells CASSPNSAPSPQHF. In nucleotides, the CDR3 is TGTGCCAGCAGCCCCAATTCAGCGCCATCGCCCCAGCATTTT.

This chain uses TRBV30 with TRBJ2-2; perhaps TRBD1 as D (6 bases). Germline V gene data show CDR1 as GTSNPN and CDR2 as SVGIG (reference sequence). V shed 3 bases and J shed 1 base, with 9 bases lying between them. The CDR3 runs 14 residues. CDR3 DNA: TGTGCCTGGAGCCGACAGGTGAACACCGGGGAGCTGTTTTTT. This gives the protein CAWSRQVNTGELFF.

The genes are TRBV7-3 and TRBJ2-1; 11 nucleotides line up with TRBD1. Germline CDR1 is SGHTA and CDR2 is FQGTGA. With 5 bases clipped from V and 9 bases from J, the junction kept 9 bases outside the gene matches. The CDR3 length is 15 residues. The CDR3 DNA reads TGTGCCAGCAGCCCGTCGGGGACAGGGGGTAGTGAGCAGTTCTTC. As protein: CASSPSGTGGSEQFF.

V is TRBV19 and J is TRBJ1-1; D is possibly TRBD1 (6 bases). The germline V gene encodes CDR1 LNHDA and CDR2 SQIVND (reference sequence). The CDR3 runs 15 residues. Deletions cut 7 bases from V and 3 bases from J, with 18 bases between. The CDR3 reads CASMVAGQWDTEAFF. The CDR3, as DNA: TGTGCCAGTATGGTGGCAGGACAGTGGGACACTGAAGCTTTCTTT.

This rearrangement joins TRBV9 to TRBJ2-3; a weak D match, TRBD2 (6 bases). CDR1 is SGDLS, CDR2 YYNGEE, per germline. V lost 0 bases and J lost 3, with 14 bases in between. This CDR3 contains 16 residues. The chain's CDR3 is CASSVAEGVGTDTQYF. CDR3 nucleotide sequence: TGTGCCAGCAGCGTAGCGGAGGGAGTCGGGACAGATACGCAGTATTTT. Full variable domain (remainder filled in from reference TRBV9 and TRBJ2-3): DSGVTQTPKHLITATGQRVTLRCSPRSGDLSVYWYQQSLDQGLQFLIQYYNGEERAKGNILERFSAQQFPDLHSELNLSSLELGDSALYFCASSVAEGVGTDTQYFGPGTRLTVL.

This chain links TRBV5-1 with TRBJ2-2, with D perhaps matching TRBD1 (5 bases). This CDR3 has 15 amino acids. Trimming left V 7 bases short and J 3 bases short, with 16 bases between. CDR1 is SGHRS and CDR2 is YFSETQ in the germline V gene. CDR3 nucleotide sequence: TGCGCCAGCGGATTAACCACCAGGGACACCGGGGAGCTGTTTTTT. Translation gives CASGLTTRDTGELFF.

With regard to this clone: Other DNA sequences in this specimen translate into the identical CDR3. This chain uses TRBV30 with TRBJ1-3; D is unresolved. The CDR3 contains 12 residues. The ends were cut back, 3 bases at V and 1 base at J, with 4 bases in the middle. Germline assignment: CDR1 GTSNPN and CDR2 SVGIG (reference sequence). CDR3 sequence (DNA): TGTGCCTGGAGACAGTCTGGAAACACCATATATTTT. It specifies CAWRQSGNTIYF.

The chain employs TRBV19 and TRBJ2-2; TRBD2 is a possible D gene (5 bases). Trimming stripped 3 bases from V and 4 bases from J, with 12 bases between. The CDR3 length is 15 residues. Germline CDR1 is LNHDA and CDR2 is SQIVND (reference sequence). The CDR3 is CASSILAPSTGELFF. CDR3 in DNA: TGTGCCAGTAGTATCCTAGCCCCTAGCACCGGGGAGCTGTTTTTT.

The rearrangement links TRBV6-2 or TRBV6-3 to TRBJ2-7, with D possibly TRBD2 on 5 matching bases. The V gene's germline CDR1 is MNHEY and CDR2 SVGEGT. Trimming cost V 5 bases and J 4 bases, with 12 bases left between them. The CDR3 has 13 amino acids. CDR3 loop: CASSTGLWYEQYF. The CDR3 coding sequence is TGTGCCAGCAGTACCGGACTTTGGTACGAGCAGTACTTC.

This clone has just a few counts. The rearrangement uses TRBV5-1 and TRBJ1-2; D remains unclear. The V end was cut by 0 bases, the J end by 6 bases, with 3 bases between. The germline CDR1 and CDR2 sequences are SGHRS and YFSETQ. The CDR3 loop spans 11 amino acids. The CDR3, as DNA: TGCGCCAGCAGCTTGGCGGATGGCTACACCTTC. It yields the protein CASSLADGYTF.

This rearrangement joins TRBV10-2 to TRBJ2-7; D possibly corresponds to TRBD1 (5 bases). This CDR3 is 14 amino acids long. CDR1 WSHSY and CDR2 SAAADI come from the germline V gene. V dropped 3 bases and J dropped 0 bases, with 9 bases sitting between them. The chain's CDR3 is CASSEYQGSYEQYF. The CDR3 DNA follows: TGCGCCAGCAGTGAATATCAGGGCTCCTACGAGCAGTACTTC.

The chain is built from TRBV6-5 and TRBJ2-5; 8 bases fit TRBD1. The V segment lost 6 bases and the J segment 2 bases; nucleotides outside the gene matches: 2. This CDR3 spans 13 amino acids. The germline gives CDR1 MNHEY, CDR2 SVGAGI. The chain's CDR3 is CASSRGRQETQYF. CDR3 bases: TGTGCCAGCAGCAGGGGGCGGCAAGAGACCCAGTACTTC.

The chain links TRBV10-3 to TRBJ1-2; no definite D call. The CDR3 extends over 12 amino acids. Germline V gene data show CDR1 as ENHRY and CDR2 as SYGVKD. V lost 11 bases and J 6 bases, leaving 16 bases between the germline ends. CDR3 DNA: TGTGCCTCTCGCCGGTGGGAGGATGGCTACACCTTC. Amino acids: CASRRWEDGYTF.

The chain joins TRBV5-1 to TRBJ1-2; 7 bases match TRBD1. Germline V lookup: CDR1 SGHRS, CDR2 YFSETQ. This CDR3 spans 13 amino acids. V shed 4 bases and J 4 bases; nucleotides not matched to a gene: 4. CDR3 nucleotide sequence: TGCGCCAGCAGCCCACAGGGGAGCTATGGCTACACCTTC. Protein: CASSPQGSYGYTF.

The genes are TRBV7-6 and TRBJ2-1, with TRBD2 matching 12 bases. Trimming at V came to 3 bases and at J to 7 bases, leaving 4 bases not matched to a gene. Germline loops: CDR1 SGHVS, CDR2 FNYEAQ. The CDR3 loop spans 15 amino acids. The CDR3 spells CASSFASGRGNEQFF. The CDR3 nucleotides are TGTGCCAGCAGCTTTGCTAGCGGGAGGGGAAATGAGCAGTTCTTC.

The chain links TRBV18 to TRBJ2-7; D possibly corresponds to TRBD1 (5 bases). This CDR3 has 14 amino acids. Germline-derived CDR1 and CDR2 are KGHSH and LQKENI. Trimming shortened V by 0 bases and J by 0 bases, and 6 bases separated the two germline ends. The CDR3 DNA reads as TGTGCCAGCTCACCACCGGACAACTCCTACGAGCAGTACTTC. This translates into CASSPPDNSYEQYF.

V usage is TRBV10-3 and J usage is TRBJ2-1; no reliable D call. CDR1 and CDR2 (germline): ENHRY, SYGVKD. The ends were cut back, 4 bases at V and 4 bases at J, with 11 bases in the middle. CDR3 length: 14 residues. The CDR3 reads CAISVSRTYNEQFF. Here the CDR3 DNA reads TGTGCCATCAGTGTGTCCCGTACTTACAATGAGCAGTTCTTC.

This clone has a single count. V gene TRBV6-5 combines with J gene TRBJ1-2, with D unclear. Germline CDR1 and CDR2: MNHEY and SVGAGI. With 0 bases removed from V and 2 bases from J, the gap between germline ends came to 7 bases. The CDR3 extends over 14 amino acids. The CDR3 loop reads CASSYSTMNYGYTF. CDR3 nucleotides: TGTGCCAGCAGTTACTCGACAATGAACTATGGCTACACCTTC.

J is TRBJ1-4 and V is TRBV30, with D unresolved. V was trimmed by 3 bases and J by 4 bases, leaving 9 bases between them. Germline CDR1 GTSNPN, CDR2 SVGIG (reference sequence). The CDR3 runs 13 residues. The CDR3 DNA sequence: TGTGCCTGGAGCGGAGGGTTTAATGAAAAACTGTTTTTT. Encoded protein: CAWSGGFNEKLFF. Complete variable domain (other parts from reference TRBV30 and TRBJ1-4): SQTIHQWPATLVQPVGSPLSLECTVEGTSNPNLYWYRQAAGRGLQLLFYSVGIGQISSEVPQNLSASRPQDRQFILSSKKLLLSDSGFYLCAWSGGFNEKLFFGSGTQLSVL.

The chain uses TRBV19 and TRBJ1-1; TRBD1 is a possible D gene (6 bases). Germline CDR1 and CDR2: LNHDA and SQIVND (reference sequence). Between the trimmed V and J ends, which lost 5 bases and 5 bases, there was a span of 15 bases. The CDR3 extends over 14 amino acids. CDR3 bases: TGTGCCAGTAGTCGCGGACAGAGGAAGACTGAAGCTTTCTTT. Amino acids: CASSRGQRKTEAFF.

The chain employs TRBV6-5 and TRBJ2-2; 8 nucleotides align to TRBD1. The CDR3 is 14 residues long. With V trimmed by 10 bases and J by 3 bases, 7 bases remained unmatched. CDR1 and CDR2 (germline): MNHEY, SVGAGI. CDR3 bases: TGTGCCACTTCGGACAGGGACTACACCGGGGAGCTGTTTTTT. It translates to CATSDRDYTGELFF.

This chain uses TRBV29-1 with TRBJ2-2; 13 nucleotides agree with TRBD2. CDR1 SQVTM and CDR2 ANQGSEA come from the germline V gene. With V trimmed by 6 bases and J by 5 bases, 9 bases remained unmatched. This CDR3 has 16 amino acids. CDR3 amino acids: CSVAGLAGASTGELFF. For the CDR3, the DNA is TGCAGCGTCGCCGGACTAGCGGGAGCGAGTACCGGGGAGCTGTTTTTT.

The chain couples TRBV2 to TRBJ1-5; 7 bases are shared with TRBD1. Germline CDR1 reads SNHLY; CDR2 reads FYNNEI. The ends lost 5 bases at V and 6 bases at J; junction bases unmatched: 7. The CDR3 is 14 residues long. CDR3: CASSQEQGLQPQHF. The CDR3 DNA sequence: TGTGCCAGCAGTCAGGAACAGGGGCTTCAGCCCCAGCATTTT.

CDR3 residues: CAIRQGDTEAFF. DNA of the CDR3: TGTGCCATCAGACAGGGTGACACTGAAGCTTTCTTT. J is TRBJ1-1 and V is TRBV10-3, with TRBD1 as a possible D gene (6 bases). Germline V gene data show CDR1 as ENHRY and CDR2 as SYGVKD. V was pared by 6 bases and J by 3 bases, with 8 bases between. The CDR3 runs 12 residues.

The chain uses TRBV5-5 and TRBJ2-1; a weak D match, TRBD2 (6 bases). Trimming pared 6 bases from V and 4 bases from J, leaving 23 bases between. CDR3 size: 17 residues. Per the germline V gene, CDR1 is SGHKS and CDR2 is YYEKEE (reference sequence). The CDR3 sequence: CASISVAGQRAYNEQFF. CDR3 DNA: TGTGCCAGCATAAGCGTCGCGGGCCAGCGGGCATACAATGAGCAGTTCTTC.

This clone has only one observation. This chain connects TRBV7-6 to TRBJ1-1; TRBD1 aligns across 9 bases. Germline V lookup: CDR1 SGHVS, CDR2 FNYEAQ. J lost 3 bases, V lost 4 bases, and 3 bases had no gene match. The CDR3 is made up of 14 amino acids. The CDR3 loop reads CASSSTGGDTEAFF. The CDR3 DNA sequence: TGTGCCAGCAGCTCGACAGGGGGGGACACTGAAGCTTTCTTT.

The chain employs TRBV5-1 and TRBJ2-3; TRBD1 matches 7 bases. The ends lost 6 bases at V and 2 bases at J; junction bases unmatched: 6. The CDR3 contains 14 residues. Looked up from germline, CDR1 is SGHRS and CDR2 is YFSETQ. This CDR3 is CASIPGQHTDTQYF. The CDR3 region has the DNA TGCGCCAGCATACCGGGACAGCACACAGATACGCAGTATTTT.

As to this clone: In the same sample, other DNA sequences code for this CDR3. This CDR3 reads CASRPGLAGNEQFF. The DNA for the CDR3 is TGTGCCAGCAGACCTGGACTAGCGGGCAATGAGCAGTTCTTC. The chain couples TRBV6-5 to TRBJ2-1, with 11 bases matching TRBD2. Unmatched junction bases numbered 4, after V lost 6 bases and J lost 6 bases. Germline V gene lookup returns CDR1 MNHEY and CDR2 SVGAGI. This CDR3 region has 14 residues.

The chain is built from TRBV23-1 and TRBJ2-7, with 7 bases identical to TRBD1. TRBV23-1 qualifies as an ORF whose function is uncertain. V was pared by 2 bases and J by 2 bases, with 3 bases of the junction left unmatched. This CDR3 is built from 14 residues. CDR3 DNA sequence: TGCGCCAGCAGTCAAAAGCAGGGGGCCTACGAGCAGTACTTC. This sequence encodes CASSQKQGAYEQYF.

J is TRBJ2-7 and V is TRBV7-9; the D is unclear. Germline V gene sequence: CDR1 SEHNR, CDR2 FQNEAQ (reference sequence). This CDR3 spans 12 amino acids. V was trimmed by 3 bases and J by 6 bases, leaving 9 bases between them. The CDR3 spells CASSFKSIEQYF. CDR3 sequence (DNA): TGTGCCAGCAGCTTTAAGAGTATCGAGCAGTACTTC.

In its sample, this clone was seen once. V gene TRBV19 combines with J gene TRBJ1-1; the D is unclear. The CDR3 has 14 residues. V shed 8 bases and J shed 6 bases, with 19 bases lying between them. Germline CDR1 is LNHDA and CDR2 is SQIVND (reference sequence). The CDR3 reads CASSPVRVTPEAFF. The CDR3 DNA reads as TGTGCCAGTTCCCCCGTACGGGTAACCCCTGAAGCTTTCTTT.